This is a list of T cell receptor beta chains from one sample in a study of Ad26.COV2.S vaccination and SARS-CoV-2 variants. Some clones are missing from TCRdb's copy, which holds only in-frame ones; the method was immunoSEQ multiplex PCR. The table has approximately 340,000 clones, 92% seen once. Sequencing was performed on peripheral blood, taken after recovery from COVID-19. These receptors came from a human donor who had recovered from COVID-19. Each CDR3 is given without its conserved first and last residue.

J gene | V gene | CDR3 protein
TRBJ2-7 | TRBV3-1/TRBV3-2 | ASSPGQGKYEQY
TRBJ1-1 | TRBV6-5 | ASSTRVKAF
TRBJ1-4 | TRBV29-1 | SARDTPNEKLF
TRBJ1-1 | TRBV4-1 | ASSQDFAFRNTEAF
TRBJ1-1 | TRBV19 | ASSIRVSGTEAF
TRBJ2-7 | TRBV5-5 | ASSLWQITYEQY
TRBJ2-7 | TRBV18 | ASSVGQGAYEQY
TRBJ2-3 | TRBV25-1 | ASSPTRDTQY
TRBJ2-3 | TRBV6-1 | ASSEPQRTDTQY
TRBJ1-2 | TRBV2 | ASKSGQSNYGYT
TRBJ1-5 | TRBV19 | ASMKLIGGGGNQPQH
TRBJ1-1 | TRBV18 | ASSPTGYTEAF
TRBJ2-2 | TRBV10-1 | ASSDADGLAGELF
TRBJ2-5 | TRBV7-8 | ASSQSTGETQY
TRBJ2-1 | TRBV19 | ASSISGGAGEQF
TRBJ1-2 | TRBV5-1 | ASSEGAGNYGYT
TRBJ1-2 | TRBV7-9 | ASSITPGQGFYGYT
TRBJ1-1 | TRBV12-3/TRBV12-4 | ASSLGRLVAF
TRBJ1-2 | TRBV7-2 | ASSLRTPGNYGYT
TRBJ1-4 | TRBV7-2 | ASSLALGSRFEKLF
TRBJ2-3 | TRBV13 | ASRDGTSTDTQY
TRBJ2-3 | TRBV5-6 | ASSLAGGPDTQY
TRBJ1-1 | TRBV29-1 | SVARGRVPEAF
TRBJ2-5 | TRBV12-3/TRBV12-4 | ASSFRQETQY
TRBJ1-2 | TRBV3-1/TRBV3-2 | ASSQEGAGSRGYT
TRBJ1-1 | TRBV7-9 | ASSPPGGYTEAF
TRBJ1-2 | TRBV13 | ASSLGLGAGYGYT
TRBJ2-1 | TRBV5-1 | ASSYPTSSGGPYNEQF
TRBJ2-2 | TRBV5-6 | ASSLAGPTGELF
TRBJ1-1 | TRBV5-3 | ARSWDRRPTEAF
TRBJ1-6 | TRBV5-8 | ASGPRDKGPYNSPLH
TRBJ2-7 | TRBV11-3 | ASSLDLAIYYEQY
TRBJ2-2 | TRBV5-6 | ASSLAQQGELF
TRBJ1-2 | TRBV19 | ASIRGQQNYGYT
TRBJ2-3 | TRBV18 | ASSPPAGSTDTQY
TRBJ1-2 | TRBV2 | ASSDKVYGYT
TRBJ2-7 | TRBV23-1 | ASSQPGQGASWYGEQY
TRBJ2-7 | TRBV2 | ASGTGFYEQY
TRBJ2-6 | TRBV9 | ASSVGTGSGANVLT
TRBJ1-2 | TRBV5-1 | ASSLEAAIYGYT
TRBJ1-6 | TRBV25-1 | ASSEYKGETSYNSPLH
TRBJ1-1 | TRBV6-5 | ASSYRTGKGAF
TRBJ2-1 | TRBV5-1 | ASSLEGKISSYNEQF
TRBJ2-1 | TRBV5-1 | ASSDFGLAYNLISYNEQF
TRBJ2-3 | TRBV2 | ASMEVYADTQY
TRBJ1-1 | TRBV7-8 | ASSPHEGRGNTEAF
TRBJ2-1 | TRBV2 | ASSDKGSAYNEQF
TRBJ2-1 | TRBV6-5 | ASYDPGGGKAEQF
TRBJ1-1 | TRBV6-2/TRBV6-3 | ASSYVPGLMAF
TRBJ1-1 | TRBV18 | ASSQRDGNTEAF
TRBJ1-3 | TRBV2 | ASRKEVGGNTIY
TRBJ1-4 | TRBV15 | ATSRANEKLF
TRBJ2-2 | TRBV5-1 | ASSLAVAGTGELF
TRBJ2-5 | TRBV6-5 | ASSGRGTQY